Each of the 5 T cell receptor beta chains below was sequenced from the same sample in a study of blood T cell repertoires in COVID-19. Produced via immunoSEQ multiplex PCR; TCRdb's table is partial and in-frame only. Of 200,000 to 250,000 clones listed, 70% to 90% are singletons. The sequenced material came from peripheral blood. Receptors originate from a man aged 50 to 60 with acute or convalescent COVID-19.

The chain joins TRBV28 to TRBJ1-4, with D perhaps matching TRBD1 (5 bases). This CDR3 contains 12 residues. Germline CDR1 reads MDHEN; CDR2 reads SYDVKM. V lost 5 bases to trimming and J lost 7 bases, with 8 bases between them. Here the CDR3 DNA reads TGTGCCAGCAGTATGGGGGGTGAAAAACTGTTTTTT. Residues: CASSMGGEKLFF.

This sequence joins TRBV21-1 and TRBJ2-3; TRBD1 is the table's D call and was not checked against the DNA. TRBV21-1 is annotated as a pseudogene. There are 15 residues in the CDR3. CDR3 DNA sequence: TGTGCCAGCAGCAAAGTCCCAGGGGGCGCGGATACGCAGTATTTT. This sequence encodes CASSKVPGGADTQYF.

The rearrangement joins TRBV7-9 to TRBJ2-6; 8 bases line up with TRBD1. CDR3 length equals 15 residues. Per germline, CDR1 SEHNR and CDR2 FQNEAQ (reference sequence). V lost 5 bases and J lost 11; bases outside the gene matches: 11. CDR3 coding DNA: TGTGCCAGCAGCCCACCTTCCAGGGGGCTCGACGTCCTGACTTTC. Protein sequence: CASSPPSRGLDVLTF.

This clone was seen a single time. The DNA for the CDR3 is TGTGCCAGCAGAATCCCGAGCTCCTACGAGCAGTACTTC. This encodes CASRIPSSYEQYF. The chain uses TRBV2 and TRBJ2-7; D is ambiguous. The V end was cut by 6 bases, the J end by 0 bases, with 9 bases between. The CDR3 has 13 amino acids. Germline-derived CDR1 and CDR2 are SNHLY and FYNNEI.

The chain combines TRBV5-1 with TRBJ1-3; TRBD1 agrees at 9 bases. The CDR3 runs to 16 residues. In germline, CDR1 is SGHRS, CDR2 YFSETQ. J lost 3 bases, V lost 0 bases, and 4 bases had no gene match. CDR3 nucleotide sequence: TGCGCCAGCAGCTTGGAACAGGGGGCCGGTGGAAACACCATATATTTT. This gives the protein CASSLEQGAGGNTIYF.